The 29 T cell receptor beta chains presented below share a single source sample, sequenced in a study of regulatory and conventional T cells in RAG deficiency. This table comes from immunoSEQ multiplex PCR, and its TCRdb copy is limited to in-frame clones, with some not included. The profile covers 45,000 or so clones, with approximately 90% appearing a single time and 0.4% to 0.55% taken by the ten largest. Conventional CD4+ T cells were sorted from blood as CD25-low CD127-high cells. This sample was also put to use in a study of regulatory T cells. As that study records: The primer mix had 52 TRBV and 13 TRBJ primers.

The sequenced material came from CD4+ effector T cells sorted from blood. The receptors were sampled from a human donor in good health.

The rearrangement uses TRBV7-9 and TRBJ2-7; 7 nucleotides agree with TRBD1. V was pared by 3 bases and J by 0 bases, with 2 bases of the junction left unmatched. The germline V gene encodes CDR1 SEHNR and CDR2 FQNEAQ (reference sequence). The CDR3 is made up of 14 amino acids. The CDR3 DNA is TGTGCCAGCAGCTTGACAGGGATCTCCTACGAGCAGTACTTC. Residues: CASSLTGISYEQYF.

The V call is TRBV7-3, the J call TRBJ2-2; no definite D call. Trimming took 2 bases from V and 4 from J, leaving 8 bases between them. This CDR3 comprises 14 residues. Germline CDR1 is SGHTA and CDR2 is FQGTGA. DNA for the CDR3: TGTGCCAGCAGCTTAGAAGTGCGCACCGGGGAGCTGTTTTTT. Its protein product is CASSLEVRTGELFF.

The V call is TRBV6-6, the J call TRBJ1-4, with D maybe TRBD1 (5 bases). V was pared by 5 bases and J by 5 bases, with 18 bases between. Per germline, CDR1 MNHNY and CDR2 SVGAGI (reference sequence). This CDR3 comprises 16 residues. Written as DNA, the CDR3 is TGTGCCAGCAGTCAAATAGGGACGGCAAAAAATGAAAAACTGTTTTTT. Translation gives CASSQIGTAKNEKLFF.

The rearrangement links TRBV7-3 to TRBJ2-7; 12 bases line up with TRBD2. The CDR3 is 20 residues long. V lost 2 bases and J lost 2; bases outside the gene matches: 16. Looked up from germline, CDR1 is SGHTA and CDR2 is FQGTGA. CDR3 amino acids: CASSLARLAGAPTHAYEQYF. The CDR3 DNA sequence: TGTGCCAGCAGCTTAGCCCGACTAGCGGGGGCTCCTACTCATGCCTACGAGCAGTACTTC.

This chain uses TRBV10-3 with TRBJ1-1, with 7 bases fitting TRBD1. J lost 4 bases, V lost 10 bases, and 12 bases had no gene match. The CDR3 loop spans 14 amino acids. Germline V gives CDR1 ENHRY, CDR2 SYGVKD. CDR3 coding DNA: TGTGCCACCAGGTTACTAGGGGGCTTCACTGAAGCTTTCTTT. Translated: CATRLLGGFTEAFF.

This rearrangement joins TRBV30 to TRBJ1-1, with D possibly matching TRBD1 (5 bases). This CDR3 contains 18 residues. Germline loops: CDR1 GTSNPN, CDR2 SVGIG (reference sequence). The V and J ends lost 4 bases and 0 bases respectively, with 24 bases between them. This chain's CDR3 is CAWKVGLVPGHMNTEAFF. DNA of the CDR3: TGTGCCTGGAAAGTCGGGCTAGTACCAGGGCACATGAACACTGAAGCTTTCTTT. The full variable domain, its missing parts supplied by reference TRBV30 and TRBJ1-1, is SQTIHQWPATLVQPVGSPLSLECTVEGTSNPNLYWYRQAAGRGLQLLFYSVGIGQISSEVPQNLSASRPQDRQFILSSKKLLLSDSGFYLCAWKVGLVPGHMNTEAFFGQGTRLTVV.

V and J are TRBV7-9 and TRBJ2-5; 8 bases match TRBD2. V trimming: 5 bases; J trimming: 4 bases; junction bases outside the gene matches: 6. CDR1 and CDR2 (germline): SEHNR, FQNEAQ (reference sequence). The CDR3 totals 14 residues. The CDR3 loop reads CASSSNGGAETQYF. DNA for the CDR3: TGTGCCAGCAGCAGCAACGGGGGGGCAGAGACCCAGTACTTC. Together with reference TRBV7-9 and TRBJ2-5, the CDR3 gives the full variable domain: DTGVSQNPRHKITKRGQNVTFRCDPISEHNRLYWYRQTLGQGPEFLTYFQNEAQLEKSRLLSDRFSAERPKGSFSTLEIQRTEQGDSAMYLCASSSNGGAETQYFGPGTRLLVL.

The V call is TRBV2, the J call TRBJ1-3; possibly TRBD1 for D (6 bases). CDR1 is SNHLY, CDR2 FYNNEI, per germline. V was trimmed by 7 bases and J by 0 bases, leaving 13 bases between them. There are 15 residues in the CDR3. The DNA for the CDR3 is TGTGCCAGCATTCGACAGGAAAGCTCTGGAAACACCATATATTTT. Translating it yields CASIRQESSGNTIYF. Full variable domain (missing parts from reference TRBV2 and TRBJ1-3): EPEVTQTPSHQVTQMGQEVILRCVPISNHLYFYWYRQILGQKVEFLVSFYNNEISEKSEIFDDQFSVERPDGSNFTLKIRSTKLEDSAMYFCASIRQESSGNTIYFGEGSWLTVV.

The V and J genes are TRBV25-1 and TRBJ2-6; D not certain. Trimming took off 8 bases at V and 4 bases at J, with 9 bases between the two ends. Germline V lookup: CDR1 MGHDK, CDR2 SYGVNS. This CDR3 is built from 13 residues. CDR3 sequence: CASSLAGANVLTF. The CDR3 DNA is TGTGCCAGCTCTCTGGCCGGGGCCAACGTCCTGACTTTC.

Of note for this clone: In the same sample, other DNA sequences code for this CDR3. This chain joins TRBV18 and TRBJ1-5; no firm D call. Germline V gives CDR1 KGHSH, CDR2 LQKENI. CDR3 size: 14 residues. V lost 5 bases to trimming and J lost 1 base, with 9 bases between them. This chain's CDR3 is CASSGVESNQPQHF. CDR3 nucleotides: TGTGCCAGCTCAGGGGTAGAGAGCAATCAGCCCCAGCATTTT.

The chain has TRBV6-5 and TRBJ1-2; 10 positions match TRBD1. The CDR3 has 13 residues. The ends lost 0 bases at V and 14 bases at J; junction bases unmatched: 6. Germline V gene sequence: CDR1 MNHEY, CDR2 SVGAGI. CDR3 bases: TGTGCCAGCAGTTACTCGGGACAGGGGCATTCTACCTTC. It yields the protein CASSYSGQGHSTF.

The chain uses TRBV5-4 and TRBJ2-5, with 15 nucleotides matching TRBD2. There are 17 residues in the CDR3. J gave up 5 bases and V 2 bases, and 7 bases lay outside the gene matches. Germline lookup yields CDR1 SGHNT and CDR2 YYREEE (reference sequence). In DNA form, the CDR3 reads TGTGCCAGCAGCTTTAGGACTAGCGGGAGGGCACGCGAGACCCAGTACTTC. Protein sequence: CASSFRTSGRARETQYF.

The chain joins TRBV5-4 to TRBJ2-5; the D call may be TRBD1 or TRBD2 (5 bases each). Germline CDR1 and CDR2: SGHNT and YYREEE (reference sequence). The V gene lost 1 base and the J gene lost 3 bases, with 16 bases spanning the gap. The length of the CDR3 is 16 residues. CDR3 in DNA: TGTGCCAGCAGCTTGCCTCAGGGACCTACTGAAGAGACCCAGTACTTC. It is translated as CASSLPQGPTEETQYF.

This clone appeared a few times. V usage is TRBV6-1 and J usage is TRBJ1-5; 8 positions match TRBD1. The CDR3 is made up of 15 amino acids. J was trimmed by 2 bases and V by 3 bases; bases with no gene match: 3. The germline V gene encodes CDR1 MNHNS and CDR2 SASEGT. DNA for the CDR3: TGTGCCAGCAGTGAGACAGGGGCCCGCAATCAGCCCCAGCATTTT. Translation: CASSETGARNQPQHF.

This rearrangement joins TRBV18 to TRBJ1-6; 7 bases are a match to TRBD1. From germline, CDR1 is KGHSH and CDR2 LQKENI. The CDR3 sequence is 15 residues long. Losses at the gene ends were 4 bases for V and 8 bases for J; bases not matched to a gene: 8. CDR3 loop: CASSREVQGDSPLHF. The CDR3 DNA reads TGTGCCAGCTCACGAGAGGTCCAGGGGGATTCACCCCTCCACTTT.

The CDR3 here is CASSDQGYEQYF. The DNA of the CDR3 is TGTGCCAGCAGTGACCAGGGGTACGAGCAGTACTTC. The chain carries TRBV6-9 and TRBJ2-7; weak D call: TRBD1 (6 bases). V lost 5 bases and J lost 4, with 9 bases in between. Germline-derived CDR1 and CDR2 are MNHGY and SVAAGI. This CDR3 has 12 amino acids.

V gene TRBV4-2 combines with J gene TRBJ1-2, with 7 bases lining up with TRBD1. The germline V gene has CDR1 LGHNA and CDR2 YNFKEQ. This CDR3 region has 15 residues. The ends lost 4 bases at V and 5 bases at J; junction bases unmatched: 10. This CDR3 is CASSLSGATGYGYTF. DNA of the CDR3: TGTGCCAGCAGCCTCAGTGGGGCGACAGGGTATGGCTACACCTTC.

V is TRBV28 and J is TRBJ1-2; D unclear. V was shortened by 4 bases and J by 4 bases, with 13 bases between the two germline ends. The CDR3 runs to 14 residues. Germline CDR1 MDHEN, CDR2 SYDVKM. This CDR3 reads CASSSFAGVYGYTF. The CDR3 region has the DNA TGTGCCAGCAGTTCATTCGCAGGTGTCTATGGCTACACCTTC.

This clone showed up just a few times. DNA of the CDR3: TGTGCCAGCACCAAGGGGGCTAGCGGGGCCCCCTACGAGCAGTACTTC. Residues: CASTKGASGAPYEQYF. The J gene is TRBJ2-7, the V gene TRBV7-9; 9 bases line up with TRBD2. The CDR3 has 16 amino acids. CDR1 is SEHNR and CDR2 is FQNEAQ in the germline V gene (reference sequence). Trimming at V came to 7 bases and at J to 2 bases, leaving 12 bases not matched to a gene. Looking up the rest from reference TRBV7-9 and TRBJ2-7 gives the full variable domain: DTGVSQNPRHKITKRGQNVTFRCDPISEHNRLYWYRQTLGQGPEFLTYFQNEAQLEKSRLLSDRFSAERPKGSFSTLEIQRTEQGDSAMYLCASTKGASGAPYEQYFGPGTRLTVT.

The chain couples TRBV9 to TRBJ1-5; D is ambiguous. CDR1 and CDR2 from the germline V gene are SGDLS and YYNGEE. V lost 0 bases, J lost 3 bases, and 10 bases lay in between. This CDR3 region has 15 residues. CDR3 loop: CASSVEDGYNQPQHF. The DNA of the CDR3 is TGTGCCAGCAGCGTAGAGGACGGATACAATCAGCCCCAGCATTTT.

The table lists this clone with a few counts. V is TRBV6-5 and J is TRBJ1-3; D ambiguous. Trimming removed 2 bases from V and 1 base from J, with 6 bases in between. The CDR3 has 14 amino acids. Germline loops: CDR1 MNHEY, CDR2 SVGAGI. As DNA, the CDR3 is TGTGCCAGCAGTTACGGGAGATCTGGAAACACCATATATTTT. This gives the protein CASSYGRSGNTIYF.

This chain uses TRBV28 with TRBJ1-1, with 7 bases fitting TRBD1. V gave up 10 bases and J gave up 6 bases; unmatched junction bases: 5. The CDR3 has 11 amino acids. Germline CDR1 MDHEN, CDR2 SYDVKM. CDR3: CATTGEAEAFF. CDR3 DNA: TGTGCCACTACAGGGGAGGCTGAAGCTTTCTTT.

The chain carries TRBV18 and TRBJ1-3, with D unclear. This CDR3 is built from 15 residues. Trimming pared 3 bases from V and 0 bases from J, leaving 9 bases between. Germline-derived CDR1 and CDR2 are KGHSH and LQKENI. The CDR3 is CASSPGPVSGNTIYF. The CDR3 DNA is TGTGCCAGCTCACCCGGACCCGTCTCTGGAAACACCATATATTTT.

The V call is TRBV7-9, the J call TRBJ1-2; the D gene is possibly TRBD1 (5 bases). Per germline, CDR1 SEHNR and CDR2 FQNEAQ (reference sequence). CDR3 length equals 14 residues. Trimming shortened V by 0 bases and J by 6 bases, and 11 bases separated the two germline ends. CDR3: CASSLALGTDGYTF. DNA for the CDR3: TGTGCCAGCAGCTTAGCTCTCGGGACGGATGGCTACACCTTC.

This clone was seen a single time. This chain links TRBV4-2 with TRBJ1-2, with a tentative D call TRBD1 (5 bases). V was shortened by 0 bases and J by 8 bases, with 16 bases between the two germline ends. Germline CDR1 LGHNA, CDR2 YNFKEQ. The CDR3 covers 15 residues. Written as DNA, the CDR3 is TGTGCCAGCAGCCAAGATCGGGGGGTCTTCCGGGGCTACACCTTC. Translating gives CASSQDRGVFRGYTF.

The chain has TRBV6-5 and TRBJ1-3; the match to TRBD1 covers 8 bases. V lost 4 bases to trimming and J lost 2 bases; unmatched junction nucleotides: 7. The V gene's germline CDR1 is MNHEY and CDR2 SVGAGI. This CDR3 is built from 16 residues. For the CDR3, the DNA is TGTGCCAGCAGTTCGTTACAGGGGGTCACTGGAAACACCATATATTTT. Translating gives CASSSLQGVTGNTIYF.

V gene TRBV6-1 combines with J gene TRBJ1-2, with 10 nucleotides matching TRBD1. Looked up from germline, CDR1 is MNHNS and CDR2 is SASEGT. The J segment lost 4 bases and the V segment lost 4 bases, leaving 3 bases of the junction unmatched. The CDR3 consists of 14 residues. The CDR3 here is CASSGQGASYGYTF. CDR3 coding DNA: TGTGCCAGCAGTGGACAGGGGGCGAGCTATGGCTACACCTTC.

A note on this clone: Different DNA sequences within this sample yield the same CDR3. CDR3 in amino acids: CASSPSAGGPSGANVLTF. Written as DNA, the CDR3 is TGTGCCAGCTCACCATCGGCGGGAGGGCCCTCTGGGGCCAACGTCCTGACTTTC. This chain links TRBV18 with TRBJ2-6; 9 positions agree with TRBD2. The V and J ends lost 2 bases and 0 bases, in that order; junction bases with no gene match: 5. The length of the CDR3 is 18 residues. Germline CDR1 KGHSH, CDR2 LQKENI.

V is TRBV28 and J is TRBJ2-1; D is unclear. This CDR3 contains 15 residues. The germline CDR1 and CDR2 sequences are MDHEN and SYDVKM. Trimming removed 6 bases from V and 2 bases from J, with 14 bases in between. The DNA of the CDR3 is TGTGCCAGCAGGAATCCCGAGGAACCCTACAATGAGCAGTTCTTC. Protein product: CASRNPEEPYNEQFF.